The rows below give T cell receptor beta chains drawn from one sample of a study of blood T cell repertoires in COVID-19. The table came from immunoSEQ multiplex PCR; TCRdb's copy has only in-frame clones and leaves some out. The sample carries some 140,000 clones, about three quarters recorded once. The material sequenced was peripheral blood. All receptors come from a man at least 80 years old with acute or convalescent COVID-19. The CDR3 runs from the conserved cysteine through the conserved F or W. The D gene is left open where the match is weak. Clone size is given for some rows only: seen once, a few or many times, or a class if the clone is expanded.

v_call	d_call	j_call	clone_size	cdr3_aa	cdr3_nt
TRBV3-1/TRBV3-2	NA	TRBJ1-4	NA	CASSHGQSLNGEKLFF	TGTGCCAGCAGCCATGGTCAGTCTTTAAACGGGGAAAAACTGTTTTTT
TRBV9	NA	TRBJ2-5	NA	CASSVGSVQETQYF	TGTGCCAGCAGCGTAGGTTCAGTACAAGAGACCCAGTACTTC
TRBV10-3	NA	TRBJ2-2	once	CAINRGTESGELFF	TGTGCCATAAACCGGGGAACGGAGTCCGGGGAGCTGTTTTTT
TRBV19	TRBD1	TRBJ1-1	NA	CASRPGQRPKNTEAFF	TGTGCCAGTCGACCGGGACAGCGGCCCAAAAACACTGAAGCTTTCTTT
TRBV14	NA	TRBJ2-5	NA	CASSLRGRDWETQYF	TGTGCCAGCAGCCTCAGAGGACGGGATTGGGAGACCCAGTACTTC
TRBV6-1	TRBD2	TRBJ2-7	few	CASREAGAAREYF	TGTGCCAGCAGGGAAGCGGGGGCCGCCCGTGAGTACTTC
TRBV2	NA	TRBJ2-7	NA	CASNDRSDYEQYF	TGTGCCAGCAACGACAGGTCGGACTACGAGCAGTACTTC
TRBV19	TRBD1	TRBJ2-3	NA	CASSTRGRGTDTQYF	TGTGCCAGTAGTACCAGGGGGCGAGGCACAGATACGCAGTATTTT
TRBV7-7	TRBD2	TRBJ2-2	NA	CASSLAGGPGYTGELFF	TGTGCTAGCAGCTTAGCGGGAGGCCCGGGATACACCGGGGAGCTGTTTTTT
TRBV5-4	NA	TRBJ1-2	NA	CASTIPSGSNYGYTF	TGTGCCAGCACTATCCCCTCCGGTTCTAACTATGGCTACACCTTC
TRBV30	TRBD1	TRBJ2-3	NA	CAWRDREDTQYF	TGTGCCTGGAGGGACAGGGAAGATACGCAGTATTTT
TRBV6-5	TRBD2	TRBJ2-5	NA	CASSYGLAGIETQYF	TGTGCCAGCAGTTACGGGCTAGCGGGGATAGAGACCCAGTACTTC
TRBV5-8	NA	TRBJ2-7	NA	CASSSLSEQYF	TGTGCCAGCAGCTCCCTGAGCGAGCAGTACTTC
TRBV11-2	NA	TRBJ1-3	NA	CASSLDPGPGNTIYF	TGTGCCAGCAGCTTAGACCCAGGGCCCGGAAACACCATATATTTT
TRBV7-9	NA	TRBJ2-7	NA	CASSSPSERSGVSRQYF	TGTGCCAGCAGCTCCCCCTCAGAGAGATCAGGGGTTTCGAGGCAGTACTTC
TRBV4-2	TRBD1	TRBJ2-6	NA	CASSQGQGFYSGANVLTF	TGTGCCAGCAGCCAGGGACAGGGGTTTTACTCTGGGGCCAACGTCCTGACTTTC
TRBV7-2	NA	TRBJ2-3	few	CASSPWSGGYTQYF	TGTGCCAGCAGCCCCTGGAGTGGCGGATATACGCAGTATTTT
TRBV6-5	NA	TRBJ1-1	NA	CASSFTRTGIGFF	TGTGCCAGCAGCTTCACCCGCACAGGGATCGGTTTCTTT
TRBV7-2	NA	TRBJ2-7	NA	CASSFEYSYEQYF	TGTGCCAGCAGCTTTGAGTATTCCTACGAGCAGTACTTC
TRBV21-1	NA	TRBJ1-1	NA	CASGTGTGNEWTEAFF	TGTGCCAGCGGTACCGGGACAGGGAATGAGTGGACTGAAGCTTTCTTT
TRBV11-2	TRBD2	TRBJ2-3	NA	CASSLRTRASTDTQYF	TGTGCCAGCAGCTTAAGGACTAGAGCTAGCACAGATACGCAGTATTTT
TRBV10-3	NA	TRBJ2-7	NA	CAISTGVGQGKKDEQYF	TGTGCCATCAGTACGGGGGTGGGGCAGGGTAAGAAGGACGAGCAGTACTTC
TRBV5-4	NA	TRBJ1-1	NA	CASRSGISVWDTEAFF	TGTGCCAGCAGGTCCGGGATATCCGTGTGGGACACTGAAGCTTTCTTT
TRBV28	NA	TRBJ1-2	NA	CANRRQNYGYTF	TGTGCCAACCGGCGGCAGAACTATGGCTACACCTTC
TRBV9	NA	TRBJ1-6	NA	CASSVAQHNSPLHF	TGTGCCAGCAGCGTAGCACAGCATAATTCACCCCTCCACTTT
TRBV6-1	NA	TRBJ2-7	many	CASSEAGYEQYF	TGTGCCAGCAGTGAGGCGGGTTACGAGCAGTACTTC
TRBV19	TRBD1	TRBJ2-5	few	CASSLGQAPETKETQYF	TGTGCCAGTAGCCTGGGACAGGCACCCGAAACAAAAGAGACCCAGTACTTC
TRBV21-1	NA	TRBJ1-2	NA	CASSKRYRAGVKGYTF	TGTGCCAGCAGCAAAAGGTATAGGGCAGGGGTTAAAGGCTACACCTTC
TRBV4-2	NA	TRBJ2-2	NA	CASSPEATRGTGELFF	TGTGCCAGCAGCCCCGAGGCCACTCGGGGGACCGGGGAGCTGTTTTTT
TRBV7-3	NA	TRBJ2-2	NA	CASSLHPNTGELFF	TGTGCCAGCAGCTTACATCCAAACACCGGGGAGCTGTTTTTT
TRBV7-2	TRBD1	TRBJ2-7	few	CASSRDRVTYEQYF	TGTGCCAGCAGCCGGGACAGGGTGACCTACGAGCAGTACTTC
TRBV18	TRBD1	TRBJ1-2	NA	CASSPQGADGYTF	TGTGCCAGCTCACCACAGGGGGCGGATGGCTACACCTTC
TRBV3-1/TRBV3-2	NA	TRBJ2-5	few	CASSQGGNSGTQETQYF	TGTGCCAGCAGCCAAGGGGGGAATAGCGGCACTCAAGAGACCCAGTACTTC
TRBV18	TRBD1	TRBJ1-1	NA	CASSPIPGQPEAFF	TGTGCCAGCTCACCGATACCGGGACAGCCTGAAGCTTTCTTT
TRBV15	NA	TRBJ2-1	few	CATSRPTGSYNEQFF	TGTGCCACCAGCAGACCGACAGGTTCCTACAATGAGCAGTTCTTC
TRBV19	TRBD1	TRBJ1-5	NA	CASSPTGAEQPQHF	TGTGCCAGTAGTCCGACAGGGGCGGAGCAGCCCCAGCATTTT
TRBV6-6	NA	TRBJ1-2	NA	CASSYSFLGYTF	TGTGCCAGCAGTTACTCTTTTCTTGGCTACACCTTC